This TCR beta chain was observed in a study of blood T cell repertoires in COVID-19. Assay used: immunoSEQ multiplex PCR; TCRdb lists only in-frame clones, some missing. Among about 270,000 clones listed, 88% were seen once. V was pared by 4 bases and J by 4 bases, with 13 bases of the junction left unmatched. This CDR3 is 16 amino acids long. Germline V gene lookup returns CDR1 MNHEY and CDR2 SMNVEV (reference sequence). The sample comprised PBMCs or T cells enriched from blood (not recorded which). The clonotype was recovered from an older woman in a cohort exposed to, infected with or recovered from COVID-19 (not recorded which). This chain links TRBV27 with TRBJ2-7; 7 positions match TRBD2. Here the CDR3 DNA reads TGTGCCAGCAGTTCATCTAGCGGACCACTCGTTTACGAGCAGTACTTC. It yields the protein CASSSSSGPLVYEQYF.